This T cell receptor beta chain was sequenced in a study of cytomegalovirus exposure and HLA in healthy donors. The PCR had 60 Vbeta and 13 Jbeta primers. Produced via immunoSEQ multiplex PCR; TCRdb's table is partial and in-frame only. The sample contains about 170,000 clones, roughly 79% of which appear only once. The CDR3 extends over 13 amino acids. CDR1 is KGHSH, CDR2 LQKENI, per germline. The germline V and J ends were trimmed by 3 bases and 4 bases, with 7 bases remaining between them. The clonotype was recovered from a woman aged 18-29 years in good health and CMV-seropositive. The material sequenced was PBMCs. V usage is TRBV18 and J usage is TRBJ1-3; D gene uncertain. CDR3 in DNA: TGTGCCAGCTCACCCTATCTGGGAAACACCATATATTTT. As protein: CASSPYLGNTIYF.